A selection of T cell receptor beta chains follows, all from one sample in a study of blood T cell repertoires in COVID-19. Only in-frame clones appear in the TCRdb table, and some are missing; sequencing was by immunoSEQ multiplex PCR. The sample consists of about 85,000 clones, 90% of them appearing once. The sequenced material came from peripheral blood. These TCRs come from a woman over 75 with active or convalescent COVID-19. CDR3s include the opening cysteine and the closing phenylalanine or tryptophan. The order of the fields is V gene, CDR3 length, clone size, J gene, D gene, CDR3 protein, CDR3 DNA. D genes are given only for firm matches. Not every row has a clone size; where given, it reads once, few, many or a size class.

TRBV13	14	NA	TRBJ2-5	TRBD2	CASSRGGAPETQYF	TGTGCCAGCAGCCGCGGGGGGGCCCCAGAGACCCAGTACTTC
TRBV9	16	NA	TRBJ1-2	TRBD1	CASSAQDRGLHYGYTF	TGTGCCAGCAGCGCGCAAGACAGGGGGCTTCACTATGGCTACACCTTC
TRBV10-3	12	NA	TRBJ2-1	TRBD1	CAIRGQYNEQFF	TGTGCCATCAGGGGACAGTACAATGAGCAGTTCTTC
TRBV7-9	16	NA	TRBJ2-1	TRBD2	CASSQGTSGSYNEQFF	TGTGCCAGCAGCCAGGGGACTAGCGGCTCCTACAATGAGCAGTTCTTC
TRBV5-5	15	NA	TRBJ2-7	NA	CASSPLATYRYEQYF	TGTGCCAGCAGCCCCTTAGCGACTTACCGCTACGAGCAGTACTTC
TRBV2	15	NA	TRBJ2-1	TRBD2	CASRQTSGSYNEQFF	TGTGCCAGCAGACAGACTAGCGGGAGTTACAATGAGCAGTTCTTC
TRBV28	15	NA	TRBJ1-1	TRBD1	CASSFGAGGITEAFF	TGTGCCAGCAGTTTTGGGGCAGGGGGCATCACTGAAGCTTTCTTT
TRBV5-1	15	few	TRBJ2-1	TRBD1	CASSGQGAEDNEQFF	TGCGCCAGCAGCGGCCAGGGGGCCGAAGACAATGAGCAGTTCTTC
TRBV30	16	NA	TRBJ2-7	TRBD2	CAWSELGDYSSHEQYF	TGTGCCTGGAGTGAGTTGGGGGACTATTCATCACACGAGCAGTACTTC
TRBV6-2/TRBV6-3	13	NA	TRBJ1-1	NA	CASSYLGSTEAFF	TGTGCCAGCAGTTACTTGGGGAGCACTGAAGCTTTCTTT
TRBV10-3	15	NA	TRBJ1-5	TRBD1	CAISEGTGGYQPQHF	TGTGCCATCAGTGAGGGGACAGGGGGCTATCAGCCCCAGCATTTT
TRBV28	16	NA	TRBJ1-3	TRBD1	CASSLQQGASGNTIYF	TGTGCCAGCAGTTTACAACAGGGGGCGTCGGGAAACACCATATATTTT
TRBV13	15	NA	TRBJ1-4	NA	CASSSRQTAGEKLFF	TGTGCCAGCAGTTCCCGACAAACCGCGGGTGAAAAACTGTTTTTT
TRBV10-3	16	NA	TRBJ2-1	TRBD1	CAISESGQGRTNEQFF	TGTGCCATCAGTGAGTCGGGACAGGGGAGGACCAATGAGCAGTTCTTC
TRBV11-2	17	NA	TRBJ1-4	NA	CASSHARQVRGNEKLFF	TGTGCCAGCAGCCACGCTAGACAGGTCCGAGGGAATGAAAAACTGTTTTTT
TRBV18	16	NA	TRBJ2-5	TRBD2	CASSSGTAKITETQYF	TGTGCCAGCTCAAGCGGGACGGCGAAAATCACAGAGACCCAGTACTTC
TRBV5-1	16	NA	TRBJ2-7	NA	CASSPGLSGATYEQYF	TGCGCCAGCAGCCCAGGACTGAGCGGTGCAACCTACGAGCAGTACTTC
TRBV7-8	15	NA	TRBJ1-2	NA	CASSLSVSLNYGYTF	TGTGCCAGCAGCTTAAGCGTGTCCCTTAACTATGGCTACACCTTC
TRBV7-6	13	NA	TRBJ2-3	NA	CASSPLITDTQYF	TGTGCCAGCAGCCCCCTTATAACAGATACGCAGTATTTT
TRBV14	18	NA	TRBJ2-6	NA	CASSQADFLRSGANVLTF	TGTGCCAGCAGCCAAGCCGACTTCCTTCGCTCTGGGGCCAACGTCCTGACTTTC
TRBV2	14	NA	TRBJ1-1	TRBD1	CASTSTGESTEAFF	TGTGCCAGCACATCGACAGGGGAAAGTACTGAAGCTTTCTTT
TRBV14	15	NA	TRBJ1-1	TRBD1	CASSAFRGQLTEAFF	TGTGCCAGCAGCGCGTTCAGGGGGCAGCTCACTGAAGCTTTCTTT
TRBV7-9	16	once	TRBJ2-1	TRBD2	CASRALAGGSYNEQFF	TGTGCCAGCAGGGCTCTAGCGGGGGGATCCTACAATGAGCAGTTCTTC
TRBV7-6	16	NA	TRBJ2-5	TRBD2	CASSLMTSGRTETQYF	TGTGCCAGCAGCCTAATGACTAGCGGGAGGACTGAGACCCAGTACTTC
TRBV9	12	NA	TRBJ1-1	NA	CASSPNRGEAFF	TGTGCCAGCAGCCCGAATCGGGGAGAAGCTTTCTTT
TRBV5-1	16	NA	TRBJ2-5	TRBD2	CASSLRLAGALETQYF	TGCGCCAGCAGCTTGAGACTAGCGGGAGCACTAGAGACCCAGTACTTC